This entry is about one T cell receptor (beta chain). Its antigen is still unknown. This record comes from a study of T cell responses to AZD1222 COVID-19 vaccine. Measured with immunoSEQ multiplex PCR; TCRdb has only the in-frame clones, and not every one. The data hold approximately 110,000 clones, with 80% to 95% observed a single time. Looked up from germline, CDR1 is SGHTA and CDR2 is FQGNSA. Trimming took 4 bases from V and 4 from J; bases not matched to a gene: 13. The CDR3 covers 19 residues. General study points: Spike-specific TCR depth and breadth grew after two AZD1222 doses. Epitopes outside B.1.351 and B.1.1.7 mutated regions reportedly drew nearly half of spike TCRs.

This specimen was peripheral blood, taken on day 0 of AZD1222 vaccination. The gene calls are TRBV7-2 and TRBJ2-2; 12 bases map to TRBD2. The source is an adult in good health. Here the CDR3 DNA reads TGTGCCAGCAGCTCCGCGGCCCTGACTAGCGGGAGTCTCACCGGGGAGCTGTTTTTT. This translates into CASSSAALTSGSLTGELFF.